Shown below are 28 T cell receptor beta chains from a single sample sequenced in a study of blood T cell repertoires in COVID-19. The method was immunoSEQ multiplex PCR; TCRdb's version includes in-frame clones alone and lacks a portion of them. The data hold about 170,000 clones, with less than 90% observed a single time. The specimen sequenced was PBMCs or T cells enriched from blood (not recorded which). These receptors were collected from a human donor with acute COVID-19. The donor label of this sample is uncertain.

The gene calls are TRBV19 and TRBJ2-2; 9 bases agree with TRBD2. Per germline, CDR1 LNHDA and CDR2 SQIVND (reference sequence). V was clipped by 6 bases and J by 0 bases; unmatched bases: 5. This CDR3 is 16 amino acids long. CDR3 nucleotides: TGTGCCAGTAGAGGGCTAGCGGGGACGAACACCGGGGAGCTGTTTTTT. Residues: CASRGLAGTNTGELFF.

This sequence joins TRBV7-2 and TRBJ1-2, with 8 bases matching TRBD1. Germline CDR1 and CDR2: SGHTA and FQGNSA. V was clipped by 2 bases and J by 6 bases; unmatched bases: 11. The CDR3 has 16 residues. The CDR3 DNA reads TGTGCCAGCAGCTTAACCGGGACAGGAAGGACTCATGGCTACACCTTC. The encoded protein is CASSLTGTGRTHGYTF.

The chain couples TRBV19 to TRBJ2-7; tentatively, D is TRBD1 (5 bases). Germline CDR1 LNHDA, CDR2 SQIVND (reference sequence). The CDR3 spans 14 residues. Deletions cut 0 bases from V and 3 bases from J, with 9 bases between. The CDR3 reads CASSIDPQGYEQYF. DNA of the CDR3: TGTGCCAGTAGTATAGACCCTCAGGGCTACGAGCAGTACTTC.

The chain carries TRBV28 and TRBJ1-5; TRBD1 agrees at 7 bases. The J segment lost 6 bases and the V segment lost 5 bases, leaving 7 bases of the junction unmatched. Germline-derived CDR1 and CDR2 are MDHEN and SYDVKM. This CDR3 contains 14 residues. The CDR3: CASSPTGNIQPQHF. CDR3 coding DNA: TGTGCCAGCAGTCCGACAGGGAATATTCAGCCCCAGCATTTT.

J is TRBJ1-2 and V is TRBV20-1; no firm D call. Germline CDR1 DFQATT, CDR2 SNEGSKA (reference sequence). Deletions cut 5 bases from V and 5 bases from J, with 3 bases between. CDR3 length: 9 amino acids. CDR3 nucleotides: TGCAGTGCTCCGTATGGCTACACCTTC. Translating it yields CSAPYGYTF.

This clone showed up just once. The gene calls are TRBV4-1 and TRBJ1-1; TRBD1 agrees at 8 bases. The CDR3 length is 15 residues. V was pared by 3 bases and J by 4 bases, with 7 bases of the junction left unmatched. Germline CDR1 is MGHRA and CDR2 is YSYEKL. This CDR3 is CASSQTGQGGTEAFF. The CDR3 DNA sequence: TGCGCCAGCAGCCAGACTGGACAGGGCGGCACTGAAGCTTTCTTT.

This clone was seen a handful of times. The rearrangement links TRBV7-8 to TRBJ2-2; TRBD1 matches 10 bases. Germline assignment: CDR1 SGHVS and CDR2 FQNEAQ. This CDR3 is 16 amino acids long. The trim removed 4 bases at V and 4 bases at J, leaving 6 bases unmatched. CDR3 nucleotide sequence: TGTGCCAGCAGCTCACCCGGGACAGGGGTCACCGGGGAGCTGTTTTTT. Translated, it gives CASSSPGTGVTGELFF.

The chain joins TRBV3-1 (or the pseudogene TRBV3-2) to TRBJ2-3; 13 bases agree with TRBD2. Germline loops: CDR1 LGHDT, CDR2 YNNKEL (reference sequence). V lost 4 bases and J lost 9; bases outside the gene matches: 10. CDR3 size: 16 residues. The CDR3, as DNA: TGTGCCAGCAGCCCGTCCGGGACTAGCGGGGCGGGAACGCAGTATTTT. It is translated as CASSPSGTSGAGTQYF.

The chain employs TRBV7-3 and TRBJ2-1; possibly TRBD1 for D (6 bases). Trimming took 4 bases from V and 5 from J, leaving 9 bases between them. This CDR3 has 13 residues. CDR1 is SGHTA and CDR2 is FQGTGA in the germline V gene. The CDR3 is CASSSDSDNEQFF. The CDR3 bases are TGTGCCAGCAGCTCGGACAGCGACAATGAGCAGTTCTTC.

The V gene is TRBV4-1, the J gene TRBJ1-5, with a tentative D call TRBD1 (6 bases). Germline loops: CDR1 MGHRA, CDR2 YSYEKL. V lost 2 bases and J 9 bases, leaving 20 bases between the germline ends. The CDR3 is 16 residues long. CDR3 sequence (DNA): TGCGCCAGCAGCCAATCTGGGGGGGGCGCCGGTTCGCCCCAGCATTTT. It encodes CASSQSGGGAGSPQHF.

The chain carries TRBV2 and TRBJ2-7, with TRBD2 matching 11 bases. Germline loops: CDR1 SNHLY, CDR2 FYNNEI. Unmatched junction bases numbered 9, after V lost 4 bases and J lost 4 bases. This CDR3 region has 16 residues. As DNA, the CDR3 is TGTGCCAGCAGTGGGGGTTCGGGACTAGCGGCTTACGAGCAGTACTTC. Translated: CASSGGSGLAAYEQYF.

This sequence joins TRBV19 and TRBJ2-6, with 14 positions matching TRBD2. Germline CDR1 is LNHDA and CDR2 is SQIVND (reference sequence). Unmatched junction bases numbered 11, after V lost 3 bases and J lost 1 base. CDR3 length: 21 amino acids. CDR3 nucleotide sequence: TGTGCCAGTAGTATCCCTCACGGACTAGCGGGGGGCACTTCTGGGGCCAACGTCCTGACTTTC. Amino acids: CASSIPHGLAGGTSGANVLTF.

The chain recombines TRBV28 with TRBJ2-7; 8 nucleotides line up with TRBD2. The germline gives CDR1 MDHEN, CDR2 SYDVKM. The CDR3 has 15 amino acids. V dropped 6 bases and J dropped 0; count of bases not matched to a gene: 7. The CDR3 DNA reads as TGTGCCAGCAGGGGGGCGGGGGGCGACTCCTACGAGCAGTACTTC. Its protein product is CASRGAGGDSYEQYF.

This rearrangement joins TRBV4-2 to TRBJ2-5; 9 positions match TRBD1. The CDR3 runs to 13 residues. Germline trimming cut 4 bases from V and 5 bases from J; bases unmatched to any gene: 2. Germline CDR1 is LGHNA and CDR2 is YNFKEQ. DNA of the CDR3: TGTGCCAGCAGCCCCGGACAGGGGGAGACCCAGTACTTC. Its translation: CASSPGQGETQYF.

This chain joins TRBV24-1 and TRBJ2-2; 12 nucleotides agree with TRBD2. V was pared by 4 bases and J by 7 bases, with 6 bases of the junction left unmatched. CDR1 and CDR2 (germline): KGHDR, SFDVKD. The CDR3 consists of 16 residues. CDR3 in amino acids: CATSDRTSGEIGELFF. In DNA form, the CDR3 reads TGTGCCACCAGTGACCGGACTAGCGGGGAAATCGGGGAGCTGTTTTTT.

The chain uses TRBV12-3 or TRBV12-4 and TRBJ1-4, with TRBD1 identical over 8 bases. With 8 bases clipped from V and 7 bases from J, the junction kept 3 bases outside the gene matches. The CDR3 is 12 amino acids. The CDR3 is CASAGGFEKLFF. The DNA of the CDR3 is TGTGCCAGCGCAGGGGGCTTTGAAAAACTGTTTTTT.

The V and J genes are TRBV10-3 and TRBJ1-5; D call uncertain. Trimming cost V 5 bases and J 4 bases, with 12 bases left between them. The CDR3 consists of 14 residues. Germline CDR1 reads ENHRY; CDR2 reads SYGVKD. CDR3 DNA sequence: TGTGCCATCAGTTCAAACGGCGGGAATCAGCCCCAGCATTTT. It translates to CAISSNGGNQPQHF.

CDR3 loop: CASSQDRGGLSNEQFF. In nucleotides, the CDR3 is TGCGCCAGCAGCCAAGACCGGGGGGGCCTTTCCAATGAGCAGTTCTTC. V usage is TRBV4-1 and J usage is TRBJ2-1; 8 positions match TRBD2. Germline-derived CDR1 and CDR2 are MGHRA and YSYEKL. There are 16 residues in the CDR3. J gave up 6 bases and V 0 bases, and 7 bases lay outside the gene matches.

This rearrangement joins TRBV5-1 to TRBJ2-5; TRBD2 agrees at 12 bases. Germline V gene data show CDR1 as SGHRS and CDR2 as YFSETQ. J gave up 5 bases and V 4 bases, and 12 bases lay outside the gene matches. The CDR3 runs 17 residues. CDR3 in amino acids: CASSPGLAGTRLETQYF. The CDR3 DNA follows: TGCGCCAGCAGCCCGGGACTAGCGGGCACCCGGTTGGAGACCCAGTACTTC.

The DNA of the CDR3 is TGTGCCAGCAGTATACAGGGGGGCTACGATCAGCCCCAGCATTTT. It translates to CASSIQGGYDQPQHF. The V and J genes are TRBV6-6 and TRBJ1-5; 8 bases are a match to TRBD1. The CDR3 has 15 residues. V lost 5 bases to trimming and J lost 5 bases; unmatched junction nucleotides: 8. CDR1 and CDR2 (germline): MNHNY, SVGAGI (reference sequence).

V and J are TRBV5-5 and TRBJ2-7; weak D call: TRBD2 (7 bases). Between the trimmed V and J ends, which lost 0 bases and 3 bases, there was a span of 25 bases. The CDR3 extends over 19 amino acids. The germline V gene encodes CDR1 SGHKS and CDR2 YYEKEE (reference sequence). The CDR3, as DNA: TGTGCCAGCAGCTTGGCGGGGGGCCCCGACCAACTCCGAATCTACGAGCAGTACTTC. Its protein product is CASSLAGGPDQLRIYEQYF.

J is TRBJ1-2 and V is TRBV6-5, with D possibly matching TRBD1 (5 bases). The CDR3 sequence is 15 residues long. V was pared by 7 bases and J by 5 bases, with 20 bases between. CDR1 and CDR2 from the germline V gene are MNHEY and SVGAGI. CDR3 sequence: CASTLGRGGAYGYTF. In DNA form, the CDR3 reads TGTGCCAGCACTCTAGGGAGGGGAGGGGCGTATGGCTACACCTTC.

The chain combines TRBV5-1 with TRBJ2-3, with D tentatively TRBD2 (5 bases). Germline V gene data show CDR1 as SGHRS and CDR2 as YFSETQ. V was pared by 0 bases and J by 1 base, with 6 bases between. CDR3 size: 14 residues. CDR3 protein: CASSLGAGTDTQYF. In DNA, the CDR3 is TGCGCCAGCAGCTTGGGAGCGGGCACAGATACGCAGTATTTT.

This clone was found a few times. Other DNA sequences within the sample encode an identical CDR3. The genes are TRBV18 and TRBJ2-7, with 7 bases matching TRBD1. Germline V gives CDR1 KGHSH, CDR2 LQKENI. V gave up 3 bases and J gave up 1 base; unmatched junction bases: 0. CDR3 length equals 13 residues. The CDR3 bases are TGTGCCAGCTCACCGGGACAGTCCTACGAGCAGTACTTC. Residues: CASSPGQSYEQYF. Together with reference TRBV18 and TRBJ2-7, the CDR3 gives the full variable domain: NAGVMQNPRHLVRRRGQEARLRCSPMKGHSHVYWYRQLPEEGLKFMVYLQKENIIDESGMPKERFSAEFPKEGPSILRIQQVVRGDSAAYFCASSPGQSYEQYFGPGTRLTVT.

The chain couples TRBV12-5 to TRBJ2-7; no reliable D call. With 2 bases removed from V and 2 bases from J, the gap between germline ends came to 13 bases. Germline V gene lookup returns CDR1 LGHNT and CDR2 FRNRAP. The CDR3 is made up of 15 amino acids. Here the CDR3 reads CASGLKNRETYEQYF. The CDR3 nucleotides read TGTGCTAGTGGTTTGAAAAATAGAGAGACCTACGAGCAGTACTTC. Full variable domain (outside the CDR3, taken from reference TRBV12-5 and TRBJ2-7): DARVTQTPRHKVTEMGQEVTMRCQPILGHNTVFWYRQTMMQGLELLAYFRNRAPLDDSGMPKDRFSAEMPDATLATLKIQPSEPRDSAVYFCASGLKNRETYEQYFGPGTRLTVT.

In this sample, this clone turned up once. This rearrangement joins TRBV19 to TRBJ2-1, with 8 bases matching TRBD2. The CDR3 length is 15 residues. V lost 5 bases to trimming and J lost 4 bases; unmatched junction nucleotides: 7. The germline CDR1 and CDR2 sequences are LNHDA and SQIVND (reference sequence). The CDR3 is CASSESSGGYNEQFF. In DNA, the CDR3 is TGTGCCAGTAGTGAATCAAGCGGGGGTTACAATGAGCAGTTCTTC.

The gene calls are TRBV7-9 and TRBJ1-2; unclear D gene. V was clipped by 3 bases and J by 0 bases, with 5 bases between them. The CDR3 loop spans 13 amino acids. Per germline, CDR1 SEHNR and CDR2 FQNEAQ (reference sequence). CDR3 in DNA: TGTGCCAGCAGCTTCACATCTAACTATGGCTACACCTTC. Translation: CASSFTSNYGYTF.

This chain connects TRBV6-5 to TRBJ2-5; D gene unclear. The CDR3 has 13 residues. The V gene lost 5 bases and the J gene lost 0 bases, with 7 bases spanning the gap. The germline V gene encodes CDR1 MNHEY and CDR2 SVGAGI. For the CDR3, the DNA is TGTGCCAGCAGTCCGCTAAACCAAGAGACCCAGTACTTC. It translates to CASSPLNQETQYF.